This T cell receptor beta chain was recovered during a study of T cell responses to AZD1222 COVID-19 vaccine. General study results and limits: A mostly white British donor set with more females was recruited, and clonal diversity was possibly underestimated. There were repertoire samples only from the period after the peak T cell response. When two AZD1222 doses had been given, Spike-specific TCR breadth and depth rose.

Produced via immunoSEQ multiplex PCR; TCRdb's table is partial and in-frame only. Counted here are roughly 140,000 clones, just over 90% occurring once; the ten biggest clones make up 1.5% to 2.5%. As regards this clone: What it binds is not known.

This TCR was recovered from an adult who received the AZD1222 COVID-19 vaccine. Sequencing used peripheral blood, obtained 28 days after the second AZD1222 dose.

CDR3 DNA: TGCGCCAGCAGCTACCTTAATACAGGGGAGGCAGCTTTCTTT. As protein: CASSYLNTGEAAFF. This chain uses TRBV5-1 with TRBJ1-1; 7 nucleotides line up with TRBD1. CDR1 is SGHRS and CDR2 is YFSETQ in the germline V gene. The CDR3 totals 14 residues. The trim removed 3 bases at V and 10 bases at J, leaving 12 bases unmatched.